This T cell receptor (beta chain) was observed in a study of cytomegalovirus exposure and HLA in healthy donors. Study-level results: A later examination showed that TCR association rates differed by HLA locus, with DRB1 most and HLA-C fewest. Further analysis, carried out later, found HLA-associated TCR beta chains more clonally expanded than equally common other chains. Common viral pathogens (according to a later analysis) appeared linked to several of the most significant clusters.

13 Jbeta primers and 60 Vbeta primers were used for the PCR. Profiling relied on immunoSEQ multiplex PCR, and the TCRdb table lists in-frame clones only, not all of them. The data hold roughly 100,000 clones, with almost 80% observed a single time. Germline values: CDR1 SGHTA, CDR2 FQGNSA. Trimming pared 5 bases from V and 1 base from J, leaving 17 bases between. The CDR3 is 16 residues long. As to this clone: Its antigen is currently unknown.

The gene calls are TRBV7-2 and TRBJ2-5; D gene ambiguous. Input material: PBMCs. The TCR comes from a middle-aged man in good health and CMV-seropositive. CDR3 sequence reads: CASSVKAISIQETQYF. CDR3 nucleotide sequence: TGTGCCAGCAGCGTAAAAGCGATTTCGATCCAAGAGACCCAGTACTTC.